Below, 25 T cell receptor beta chains from the same sample are listed, as sequenced in a study of T cell changes during pregnancy in multiple sclerosis. The data were produced by immunoSEQ multiplex PCR, yet TCRdb's version contains in-frame clones alone and is incomplete. Of about 60,000 clones in the sample, more than 85% were seen once. The sample in question was peripheral blood, obtained in the first trimester of pregnancy. These receptors originate from a female donor with multiple sclerosis, enrolled in a pregnancy study.

This chain uses TRBV18 with TRBJ2-3; D perhaps matches TRBD2 (6 bases). The V end was cut by 1 base, the J end by 3 bases, with 8 bases between. The CDR3 is 14 residues long. Germline V gene lookup returns CDR1 KGHSH and CDR2 LQKENI. CDR3 coding DNA: TGTGCCAGCTCACCACGCCGGGGGACAGATACGCAGTATTTT. Protein sequence: CASSPRRGTDTQYF.

This sequence joins TRBV9 and TRBJ2-3, with a possible D match to TRBD1 (6 bases). The V end was cut by 3 bases, the J end by 2 bases, with 10 bases between. From germline, CDR1 is SGDLS and CDR2 YYNGEE. This CDR3 is built from 14 residues. This CDR3 reads CASSAGQPTDTQYF. The CDR3 coding sequence is TGTGCCAGCAGCGCTGGACAGCCCACAGATACGCAGTATTTT.

The V call is TRBV6-4, the J call TRBJ2-1; 9 bases are a match to TRBD1. The V segment lost 0 bases and the J segment 14 bases; nucleotides outside the gene matches: 5. The germline V gene encodes CDR1 MRHNA and CDR2 SNTAGT. The CDR3 consists of 13 residues. CDR3 coding DNA: TGTGCCAGCAGTGACTCTGGGACAGGGCCGAAGTTCTTC. It translates to CASSDSGTGPKFF.

This rearrangement joins TRBV18 to TRBJ2-3, with a possible D match to TRBD1 (5 bases). V was pared by 5 bases and J by 2 bases, with 14 bases between. Germline values: CDR1 KGHSH, CDR2 LQKENI. The CDR3 sequence is 15 residues long. CDR3 protein: CASSTLGHITDTQYF. The CDR3 nucleotides are TGTGCCAGCTCAACGCTGGGGCATATCACAGATACGCAGTATTTT.

This chain links TRBV4-3 with TRBJ2-1; TRBD2 agrees at 14 bases. The CDR3 runs 19 residues. Trimming at V came to 4 bases and at J to 4 bases, leaving 12 bases not matched to a gene. Germline values: CDR1 LGHNA, CDR2 YSLEER. The CDR3 DNA sequence: TGCGCCAGCAGCCGCGGACTAGCGGGGGGACTCGGGCTTTACAATGAGCAGTTCTTC. It translates to CASSRGLAGGLGLYNEQFF.

V is TRBV5-4 and J is TRBJ1-2; D remains unclear. Deletions cut 6 bases from V and 5 bases from J, with 23 bases between. The CDR3 loop spans 16 amino acids. The germline gives CDR1 SGHNT, CDR2 YYREEE (reference sequence). DNA for the CDR3: TGTGCCAGCACCACGGCGGCTCGACCACTAAAATATGGCTACACCTTC. Translating it yields CASTTAARPLKYGYTF. Based on the CDR3 plus reference TRBV5-4 and TRBJ1-2, the full variable domain is ETGVTQSPTHLIKTRGQQVTLRCSSQSGHNTVSWYQQALGQGPQFIFQYYREEENGRGNFPPRFSGLQFPNYSSELNVNALELDDSALYLCASTTAARPLKYGYTFGSGTRLTVV.

The chain uses TRBV7-2 and TRBJ2-1; D may be TRBD2 (5 bases). With 3 bases removed from V and 0 bases from J, the gap between germline ends came to 9 bases. CDR3 size: 15 residues. Germline loops: CDR1 SGHTA, CDR2 FQGNSA. CDR3 region: CASSFDGGSYNEQFF. DNA of the CDR3: TGTGCCAGCAGCTTCGACGGAGGCTCCTACAATGAGCAGTTCTTC. Variable domain in full (rest from reference TRBV7-2 and TRBJ2-1): GAGVSQSPSNKVTEKGKDVELRCDPISGHTALYWYRQSLGQGLEFLIYFQGNSAPDKSGLPSDRFSAERTGGSVSTLTIQRTQQEDSAVYLCASSFDGGSYNEQFFGPGTRLTVL.

The V gene is TRBV10-3, the J gene TRBJ2-5; 8 positions agree with TRBD1. In germline, CDR1 is ENHRY, CDR2 SYGVKD. CDR3 length: 16 residues. The V and J ends lost 1 base and 5 bases, in that order; junction bases with no gene match: 9. CDR3 amino acids: CAISEFRGQERETQYF. The DNA for the CDR3 is TGTGCCATCAGTGAGTTTCGGGGACAGGAAAGGGAGACCCAGTACTTC.

Notes on this clone: Different DNA sequences within this sample yield the same CDR3. This chain uses TRBV4-2 with TRBJ1-1; the D is unclear. The germline gives CDR1 LGHNA, CDR2 YNFKEQ. The CDR3 is made up of 13 amino acids. Trimming removed 1 base from V and 1 base from J, with 4 bases in between. Here the CDR3 reads CASSQVRNTEAFF. For the CDR3, the DNA is TGTGCCAGCAGCCAAGTGCGGAACACTGAAGCTTTCTTT.

The V call is TRBV6-6, the J call TRBJ2-1, with TRBD2 identical over 8 bases. The trim removed 4 bases at V and 7 bases at J, leaving 12 bases unmatched. Germline lookup yields CDR1 MNHNY and CDR2 SVGAGI (reference sequence). The CDR3 loop spans 16 amino acids. CDR3 in amino acids: CASSLREAGGSNEQFF. CDR3 DNA sequence: TGTGCCAGCAGTTTGAGGGAGGCGGGGGGTAGTAATGAGCAGTTCTTC.

CDR3 loop: CASSLAGGGDEQFF. In DNA, the CDR3 is TGTGCCAGCAGCTTAGCGGGGGGAGGGGATGAGCAGTTCTTC. The V gene is TRBV7-3, the J gene TRBJ2-1, with 8 bases matching TRBD2. J was trimmed by 8 bases and V by 2 bases; bases with no gene match: 5. This CDR3 has 14 amino acids. Germline V lookup: CDR1 SGHTA, CDR2 FQGTGA.

This clone was picked up a small number of times. This chain links TRBV25-1 with TRBJ1-1, with 9 bases identical to TRBD1. Trimming removed 5 bases from V and 0 bases from J; junction bases left unmatched: 7. The CDR3 is 16 amino acids. The germline V gene has CDR1 MGHDK and CDR2 SYGVNS. This CDR3 reads CASSPDRGVVNTEAFF. DNA for the CDR3: TGTGCCAGCAGTCCGGACAGGGGAGTCGTGAACACTGAAGCTTTCTTT.

The chain recombines TRBV6-5 with TRBJ1-5; D perhaps matches TRBD1 (5 bases). Germline V gives CDR1 MNHEY, CDR2 SVGAGI. V dropped 6 bases and J dropped 7 bases, with 19 bases sitting between them. There are 15 residues in the CDR3. Here the CDR3 DNA reads TGTGCCAGCAGCATCGGCGGGGCCGAGGAGCAGCCCCAGCATTTT. Translation gives CASSIGGAEEQPQHF.

The V gene is TRBV18, the J gene TRBJ2-7; 11 positions agree with TRBD1. The CDR3 has 13 amino acids. With 3 bases clipped from V and 6 bases from J, the junction kept 1 base outside the gene matches. The germline gives CDR1 KGHSH, CDR2 LQKENI. The CDR3: CASSPDRGLEQYF. The CDR3 bases are TGTGCCAGCTCACCGGACAGGGGGCTCGAGCAGTACTTC.

The V call is TRBV7-8, the J call TRBJ1-1; D might be TRBD1 (5 bases). This CDR3 is built from 15 residues. CDR1 and CDR2 (germline): SGHVS, FQNEAQ. Trimming pared 3 bases from V and 1 base from J, leaving 12 bases between. The CDR3 loop reads CASSLTQGWNTEAFF. The DNA for the CDR3 is TGTGCCAGCAGCTTGACCCAGGGTTGGAACACTGAAGCTTTCTTT. The full variable domain, in which reference TRBV7-8 and TRBJ1-1 provide the parts outside the CDR3, is GAGVSQSPRYKVAKRGQDVALRCDPISGHVSLFWYQQALGQGPEFLTYFQNEAQLDKSGLPSDRFFAERPEGSVSTLKIQRTQQEDSAVYLCASSLTQGWNTEAFFGQGTRLTVV.

The chain recombines TRBV7-2 with TRBJ1-6; no clear D gene. CDR1 and CDR2 from the germline V gene are SGHTA and FQGNSA. The germline V and J ends were trimmed by 4 bases and 10 bases, with 11 bases remaining between them. CDR3 length: 13 residues. CDR3 sequence (DNA): TGTGCCAGCAGCTCGGGTGGTGGGTCACCCCTCCACTTT. Its translation is CASSSGGGSPLHF.

V usage is TRBV7-6 and J usage is TRBJ2-1, with 11 bases matching TRBD2. V shed 4 bases and J 7 bases; nucleotides not matched to a gene: 9. From germline, CDR1 is SGHVS and CDR2 FNYEAQ. CDR3 length: 16 residues. In DNA form, the CDR3 reads TGTGCCAGCAGCTCGCTAGCGGGGGGTTTTCGGAATGAGCAGTTCTTC. This translates into CASSSLAGGFRNEQFF.

The rearrangement links TRBV7-6 to TRBJ2-2, with 8 bases that match TRBD1. Trimming removed 1 base from V and 6 bases from J; junction bases left unmatched: 4. This CDR3 is built from 15 residues. The germline CDR1 and CDR2 sequences are SGHVS and FNYEAQ. CDR3 DNA sequence: TGTGCCAGCAGCTTAGTGGCAGGGGGCTCCGGGGAGCTGTTTTTT. It is translated as CASSLVAGGSGELFF.

The V call is TRBV5-1, the J call TRBJ1-1, with unresolved D. Germline assignment: CDR1 SGHRS and CDR2 YFSETQ. The CDR3 length is 13 residues. V gave up 5 bases and J gave up 0 bases, with 8 bases separating them. The chain's CDR3 is CASRSGMNTEAFF. The CDR3 coding sequence is TGCGCCAGCAGAAGCGGCATGAACACTGAAGCTTTCTTT.

The chain carries TRBV4-3 and TRBJ2-7; D gene uncertain. Trimming stripped 0 bases from V and 1 base from J, with 7 bases between. In germline, CDR1 is LGHNA, CDR2 YSLEER. The CDR3 runs to 14 residues. DNA for the CDR3: TGCGCCAGCAGCCAAGATTGGCGGTCCTACGAGCAGTACTTC. As protein: CASSQDWRSYEQYF.

V and J are TRBV19 and TRBJ1-1, with unresolved D. The CDR3 contains 13 residues. Deletions cut 6 bases from V and 4 bases from J, with 12 bases between. The V gene's germline CDR1 is LNHDA and CDR2 SQIVND (reference sequence). CDR3 loop: CASSPGLSTEAFF. For the CDR3, the DNA is TGTGCCAGTAGCCCGGGTTTGAGCACTGAAGCTTTCTTT.

In DNA, the CDR3 is TGTGCCAGCAGCTTGGGTACAGGGGTTGTCGGGGAGCTGTTTTTT. Translation gives CASSLGTGVVGELFF. The V and J genes are TRBV5-5 and TRBJ2-2; 7 nucleotides match TRBD1. V dropped 0 bases and J dropped 7; count of bases not matched to a gene: 6. Germline CDR1 is SGHKS and CDR2 is YYEKEE (reference sequence). This CDR3 region has 15 residues.

This rearrangement joins TRBV5-1 to TRBJ2-7; TRBD1 aligns across 8 bases. This CDR3 has 13 residues. Trimming at V came to 4 bases and at J to 3 bases, leaving 3 bases not matched to a gene. The V gene's germline CDR1 is SGHRS and CDR2 YFSETQ. The CDR3 nucleotides are TGCGCCAGCAGCGAGGGGACAGGCTACGAGCAGTACTTC. Residues: CASSEGTGYEQYF.

This clone has just a few counts. V is TRBV7-9 and J is TRBJ1-3; weak D call: TRBD1 (6 bases). The germline V gene encodes CDR1 SEHNR and CDR2 FQNEAQ (reference sequence). Trimming took 3 bases from V and 0 from J, leaving 12 bases between them. The CDR3 sequence is 16 residues long. The CDR3 region has the DNA TGTGCCAGCAGCTTTGGGACACCATACTCTGGAAACACCATATATTTT. This codes for CASSFGTPYSGNTIYF.

This chain connects TRBV4-1 to TRBJ2-6, with 7 nucleotides matching TRBD2. The CDR3 extends over 16 amino acids. V gave up 4 bases and J gave up 2 bases; unmatched junction bases: 5. Germline values: CDR1 MGHRA, CDR2 YSYEKL. CDR3 bases: TGCGCCAGCAGCCTCCCGGCGGGGGCTGGGGCCAACGTCCTGACTTTC. It is translated as CASSLPAGAGANVLTF.